These 14 T cell receptor beta chains originate from one sample sequenced in a study of blood T cell repertoires in COVID-19 (TCRdb year 2020). Libraries were made using the immunoSEQ multiplex PCR assay. TCRdb obtained this table from immuneACCESS and retained in-frame rearrangements with V and J assigned. These tables miss some clones; where compared with another copy, unresolved V genes account for less than half of the shortfall, and the remainder is unexplained. The sample table contains under 200,000 clones; only one count was recorded for approximately 80% of them. Of the sample, around 13% is held by the ten largest clones. Sequencing was done on a sample of peripheral blood. Receptors originate from a woman between 65 and 79 years old with COVID-19, enrolled during active disease.

The chain couples TRBV10-3 to TRBJ1-5, with unresolved D. The CDR3 consists of 13 residues. In germline, CDR1 is ENHRY, CDR2 SYGVKD. V lost 7 bases and J lost 3, with 10 bases in between. CDR3 DNA sequence: TGTGCCATCAAAGGAGGAACCAATCAGCCCCAGCATTTT. It codes for CAIKGGTNQPQHF.

The rearrangement links TRBV6-5 to TRBJ1-1; 10 bases match TRBD1. This CDR3 spans 15 amino acids. CDR1 and CDR2 (germline): MNHEY, SVGAGI. V dropped 4 bases and J dropped 1; count of bases not matched to a gene: 3. CDR3 nucleotides: TGTGCCAGCAGTTGGGGGGACAGGGGGAACACTGAAGCTTTCTTT. It specifies CASSWGDRGNTEAFF.

The J gene is TRBJ2-7, the V gene TRBV5-8, with 12 bases that match TRBD2. CDR3 length: 16 amino acids. Trimming at V came to 5 bases and at J to 3 bases, leaving 9 bases not matched to a gene. The V gene's germline CDR1 is SGHTS and CDR2 YDEGEE. The CDR3 bases are TGTGCCAGCAGTTTCGGGACTAGCGGGTTCCACTACGAGCAGTACTTC. This encodes CASSFGTSGFHYEQYF.

The V call is TRBV30, the J call TRBJ2-6, with unresolved D. Germline assignment: CDR1 GTSNPN and CDR2 SVGIG (reference sequence). The CDR3 has 14 residues. V lost 4 bases, J lost 2 bases, and 9 bases lay in between. The CDR3 DNA reads TGTGCCTGGAACCGGGTCCCTGGGGCCAACGTCCTGACTTTC. Its translation is CAWNRVPGANVLTF.

The chain's CDR3 is CASREGAGNTEAFF. The CDR3 nucleotides read TGTGCCAGCAGGGAGGGGGCGGGGAACACTGAAGCTTTCTTT. The rearrangement joins TRBV2 to TRBJ1-1; 7 bases align to TRBD1. The ends lost 6 bases at V and 1 base at J; junction bases unmatched: 5. Germline V gene data show CDR1 as SNHLY and CDR2 as FYNNEI. The CDR3 extends over 14 amino acids.

The chain is built from TRBV18 and TRBJ2-7; 8 positions agree with TRBD1. V lost 0 bases and J lost 5; bases outside the gene matches: 6. The length of the CDR3 is 15 residues. The germline CDR1 and CDR2 sequences are KGHSH and LQKENI. The CDR3 region has the DNA TGTGCCAGCTCACCACCGGACAGGGCTGGAAACGAGCAGTACTTC. Translating gives CASSPPDRAGNEQYF.

This sequence joins TRBV12-3 or TRBV12-4 and TRBJ1-4, with D unresolved. Trimming removed 1 base at V and 14 bases at J, with 11 bases between. The CDR3 extends over 12 amino acids. The CDR3 DNA reads TGTGCCAGCAGTTTAGATAGGGAGCGGCTGTTTTTT. It is translated as CASSLDRERLFF.

The chain has TRBV29-1 and TRBJ1-1; tentatively, D is TRBD1 (6 bases). V lost 7 bases to trimming and J lost 1 base, with 16 bases between them. The CDR3 is 14 amino acids. Germline-derived CDR1 and CDR2 are SQVTM and ANQGSEA. In DNA, the CDR3 is TGCAGCGCCATGCGGGGGCTCGGGAACACTGAAGCTTTCTTT. It is translated as CSAMRGLGNTEAFF.

This clone occurred a few times. The chain recombines TRBV18 with TRBJ1-2; D is unclear. Germline values: CDR1 KGHSH, CDR2 LQKENI. The CDR3 is 12 residues long. Trimming removed 3 bases from V and 10 bases from J, with 12 bases in between. The CDR3 DNA is TGTGCCAGCTCACCCGGTGAGGGCCTCTACACCTTC. Protein product: CASSPGEGLYTF.

In DNA, the CDR3 is TGTGCCAGCAGCCCCCGATTGAGCACTGAAGCTTTCTTT. Encoded protein: CASSPRLSTEAFF. The chain is built from TRBV7-8 and TRBJ1-1; unclear D gene. This CDR3 comprises 13 residues. Trimming left V 5 bases short and J 4 bases short, with 11 bases between. The germline V gene encodes CDR1 SGHVS and CDR2 FQNEAQ.

The chain is built from TRBV29-1 and TRBJ2-1, with 9 bases fitting TRBD1. Germline lookup yields CDR1 SQVTM and CDR2 ANQGSEA. The CDR3 sequence is 15 residues long. V lost 7 bases to trimming and J lost 4 bases; unmatched junction nucleotides: 11. CDR3 sequence: CSAGAGTGNYNEQFF. CDR3 nucleotides: TGCAGCGCGGGGGCGGGGACAGGGAATTACAATGAGCAGTTCTTC.

The J gene is TRBJ1-2, the V gene TRBV3-1 (or the pseudogene TRBV3-2); TRBD1 agrees at 10 bases. CDR3 length: 15 residues. Germline V gives CDR1 LGHDT, CDR2 YNNKEL (reference sequence). The V gene end was trimmed by 1 base and the J gene end by 4 bases; junction bases not matched to a gene: 3. The CDR3 nucleotides read TGTGCCAGCAGCCAAGGGACAGGGGGGGCCTATGGCTACACCTTC. Residues: CASSQGTGGAYGYTF.

This clone was recorded a few times. The chain is built from TRBV12-3 or TRBV12-4 and TRBJ1-1, with D hard to call. The CDR3 runs 13 residues. V was clipped by 4 bases and J by 6 bases, with 12 bases between them. The CDR3 DNA reads as TGTGCCAGCAGTTCGACGGGAGGATCTGAAGCTTTCTTT. This codes for CASSSTGGSEAFF.

The J gene is TRBJ2-6, the V gene TRBV5-1, with TRBD1 matching over 7 bases. With V trimmed by 3 bases and J by 2 bases, 14 bases remained unmatched. This CDR3 has 19 amino acids. In germline, CDR1 is SGHRS, CDR2 YFSETQ. Written as DNA, the CDR3 is TGCGCCAGCAGCTCGGGAAGGGTGAACAGGGGACCTGGGGCCAACGTCCTGACTTTC. It is translated as CASSSGRVNRGPGANVLTF.